This T cell receptor (beta chain) was obtained from a study of molecular identifiers for immune sequencing clone quantification. Germline values: CDR1 MNHEY, CDR2 SMNVEV (reference sequence). V was clipped by 1 base and J by 2 bases, with 13 bases between them. The CDR3 spans 16 residues. Via MiXCR, TCRdb re-called the PCR reads, giving one row per CDR3 protein. The data contain hundreds of thousands of distinct CDR3 sequences, approximately 24% of them singletons. This clonotype was detected a few times. The V gene is TRBV27, the J gene TRBJ2-3; D is unresolved. Sequencing was carried out using naive CD8+ T cells from blood, with Jurkat cell RNA spiked in. The subset here: FACS-sorted CD8+CD4-CCR7+CD45RA+ naive T cells. This sequence was found in a human donor in good health. Some libraries in this study had Jurkat cell RNA spiked in. The CDR3 region is CASSLLAGSNTDTQYF. CDR3 nucleotides: TGTGCCAGCAGTTTATTGGCAGGATCGAACACAGATACGCAGTATTTT.